Below are 3 T cell receptor beta chains sequenced from a single sample in a study of blood T cell repertoires in COVID-19. Clones were sequenced by immunoSEQ multiplex PCR, and TCRdb holds only the in-frame ones, with some missing. This table has 200,000 to 300,000 clones, roughly 89% appearing once. Sequencing input: PBMCs or T cells enriched from blood (not recorded which). The receptors were sampled from a woman aged 25 to 39 with acute COVID-19.

This clone was picked up one time. This chain joins TRBV29-1 and TRBJ1-1; D unresolved. Trimming stripped 1 base from V and 6 bases from J, with 12 bases between. CDR1 is SQVTM and CDR2 is ANQGSEA in the germline V gene. The length of the CDR3 is 13 residues. The CDR3 loop is CSVEALGDAEAFF. The CDR3 coding sequence is TGCAGCGTTGAAGCCCTTGGAGATGCTGAAGCTTTCTTT.

The chain recombines TRBV7-9 with TRBJ1-4; D is unclear. This CDR3 spans 14 amino acids. The germline V and J ends were trimmed by 4 bases and 5 bases, with 11 bases remaining between them. Germline V lookup: CDR1 SEHNR, CDR2 FQNEAQ (reference sequence). The CDR3 here is CASSSWAVNEKLFF. The DNA for the CDR3 is TGTGCCAGCAGCTCTTGGGCCGTGAATGAAAAACTGTTTTTT.

The chain recombines TRBV5-1 with TRBJ1-1, with D possibly being TRBD1 (5 bases). Germline V gene sequence: CDR1 SGHRS, CDR2 YFSETQ. V gave up 0 bases and J gave up 3 bases, with 15 bases separating them. The CDR3 contains 16 residues. As DNA, the CDR3 is TGCGCCAGCAGCTTGGGCAGGGCGAGGTTAGACACTGAAGCTTTCTTT. This translates into CASSLGRARLDTEAFF.